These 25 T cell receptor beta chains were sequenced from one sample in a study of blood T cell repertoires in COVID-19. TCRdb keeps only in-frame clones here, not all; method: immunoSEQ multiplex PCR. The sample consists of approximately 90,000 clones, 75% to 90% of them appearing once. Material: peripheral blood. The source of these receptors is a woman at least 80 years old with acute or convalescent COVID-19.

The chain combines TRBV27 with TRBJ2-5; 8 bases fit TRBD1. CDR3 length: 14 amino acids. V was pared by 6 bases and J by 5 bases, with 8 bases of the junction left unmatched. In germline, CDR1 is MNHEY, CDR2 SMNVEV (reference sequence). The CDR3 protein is CASRRLTGVETQYF. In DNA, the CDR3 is TGTGCCAGCAGACGACTGACAGGGGTGGAGACCCAGTACTTC.

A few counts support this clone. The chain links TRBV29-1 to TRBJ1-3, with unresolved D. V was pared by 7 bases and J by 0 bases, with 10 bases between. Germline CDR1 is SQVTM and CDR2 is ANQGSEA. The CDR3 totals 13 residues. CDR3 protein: CSAVVSSGNTIYF. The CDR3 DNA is TGCAGCGCAGTGGTGAGCTCTGGAAACACCATATATTTT.

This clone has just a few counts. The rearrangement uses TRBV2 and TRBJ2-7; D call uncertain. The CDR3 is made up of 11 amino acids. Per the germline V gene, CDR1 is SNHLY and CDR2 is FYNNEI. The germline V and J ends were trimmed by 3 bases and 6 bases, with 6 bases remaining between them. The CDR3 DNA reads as TGTGCCAGCAGTGATTTCTCCGAGCAGTACTTC. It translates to CASSDFSEQYF.

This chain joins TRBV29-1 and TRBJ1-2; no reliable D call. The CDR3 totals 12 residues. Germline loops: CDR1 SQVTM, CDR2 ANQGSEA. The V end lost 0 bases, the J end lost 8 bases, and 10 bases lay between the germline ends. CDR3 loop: CSVEEWGDGYTF. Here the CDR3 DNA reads TGCAGCGTTGAAGAATGGGGAGACGGCTACACCTTC.

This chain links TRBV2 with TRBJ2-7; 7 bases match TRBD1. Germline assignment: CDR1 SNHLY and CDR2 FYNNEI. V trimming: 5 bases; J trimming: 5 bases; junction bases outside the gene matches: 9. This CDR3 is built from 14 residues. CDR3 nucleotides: TGTGCCAGCAGTCCGAGCAGGACAGGCAACGAGCAGTACTTC. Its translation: CASSPSRTGNEQYF.

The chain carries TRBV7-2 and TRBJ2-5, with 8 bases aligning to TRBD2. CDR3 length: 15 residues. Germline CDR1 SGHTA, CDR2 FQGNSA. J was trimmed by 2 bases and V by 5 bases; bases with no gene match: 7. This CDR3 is CASSREGGGQETQYF. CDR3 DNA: TGTGCCAGCAGCCGCGAAGGCGGGGGGCAAGAGACCCAGTACTTC.

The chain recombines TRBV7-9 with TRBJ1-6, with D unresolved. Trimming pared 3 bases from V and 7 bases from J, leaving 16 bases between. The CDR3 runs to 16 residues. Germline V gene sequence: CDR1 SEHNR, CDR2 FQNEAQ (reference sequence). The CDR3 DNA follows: TGTGCCAGCAGCTTGACTGGCCCTTCGGGGAATTCACCCCTCCACTTT. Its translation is CASSLTGPSGNSPLHF.

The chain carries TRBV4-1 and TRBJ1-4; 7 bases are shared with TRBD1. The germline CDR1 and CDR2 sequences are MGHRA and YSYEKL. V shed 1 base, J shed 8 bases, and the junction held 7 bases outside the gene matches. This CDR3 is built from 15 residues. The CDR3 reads CASSQADRDTEKLFF. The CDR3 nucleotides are TGCGCCAGCAGCCAAGCTGACAGGGACACAGAAAAACTGTTTTTT.

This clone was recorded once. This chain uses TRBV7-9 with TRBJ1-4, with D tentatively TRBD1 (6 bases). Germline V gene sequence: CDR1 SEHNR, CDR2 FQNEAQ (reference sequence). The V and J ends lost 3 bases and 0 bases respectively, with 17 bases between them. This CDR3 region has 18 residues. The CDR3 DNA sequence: TGTGCCAGCAGCTTGTCTCCCATCAGGGGTGCAACTAATGAAAAACTGTTTTTT. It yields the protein CASSLSPIRGATNEKLFF. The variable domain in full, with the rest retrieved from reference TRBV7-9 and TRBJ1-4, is DTGVSQNPRHKITKRGQNVTFRCDPISEHNRLYWYRQTLGQGPEFLTYFQNEAQLEKSRLLSDRFSAERPKGSFSTLEIQRTEQGDSAMYLCASSLSPIRGATNEKLFFGSGTQLSVL.

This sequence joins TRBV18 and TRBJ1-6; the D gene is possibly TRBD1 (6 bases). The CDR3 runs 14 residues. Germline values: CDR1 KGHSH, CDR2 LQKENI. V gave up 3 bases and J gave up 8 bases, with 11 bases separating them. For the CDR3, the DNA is TGTGCCAGCTCACCCGCAGGGGCATATTCACCCCTCCACTTT. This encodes CASSPAGAYSPLHF.

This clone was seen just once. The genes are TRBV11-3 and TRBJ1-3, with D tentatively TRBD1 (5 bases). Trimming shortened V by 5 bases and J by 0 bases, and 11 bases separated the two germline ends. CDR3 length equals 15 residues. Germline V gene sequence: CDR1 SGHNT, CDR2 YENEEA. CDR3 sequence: CASSLRVYSGNTIYF. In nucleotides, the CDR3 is TGTGCCAGCAGCCTCAGGGTTTACTCTGGAAACACCATATATTTT.

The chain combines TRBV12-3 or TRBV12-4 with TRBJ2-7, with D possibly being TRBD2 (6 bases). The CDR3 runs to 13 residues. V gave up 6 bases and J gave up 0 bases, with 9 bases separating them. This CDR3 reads CASSGGSSYEQYF. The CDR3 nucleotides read TGTGCCAGCAGCGGGGGAAGCTCCTACGAGCAGTACTTC.

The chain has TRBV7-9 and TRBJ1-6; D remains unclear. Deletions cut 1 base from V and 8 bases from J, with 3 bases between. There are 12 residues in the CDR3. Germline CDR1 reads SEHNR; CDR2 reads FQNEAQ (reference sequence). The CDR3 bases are TGTGCCAGCAGCTTAGTAGATTCACCCCTCCACTTT. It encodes CASSLVDSPLHF.

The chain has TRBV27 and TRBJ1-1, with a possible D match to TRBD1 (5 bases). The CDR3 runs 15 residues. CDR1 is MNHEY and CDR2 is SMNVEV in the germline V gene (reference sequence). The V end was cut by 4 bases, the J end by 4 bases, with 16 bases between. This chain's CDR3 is CASSSYRPGGTEAFF. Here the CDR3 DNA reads TGTGCCAGCAGTTCATACAGGCCGGGGGGCACTGAAGCTTTCTTT.

The CDR3 nucleotides are TGTGCCAGCAGCCAAGGGGACAGGGGTGGGTCACCCCTCCACTTT. It translates to CASSQGDRGGSPLHF. This chain joins TRBV3-1 (or the pseudogene TRBV3-2) and TRBJ1-6; 10 nucleotides agree with TRBD1. CDR1 and CDR2 from the germline V gene are LGHDT and YNNKEL (reference sequence). V lost 1 base and J lost 10; bases outside the gene matches: 4. CDR3 length: 15 amino acids.

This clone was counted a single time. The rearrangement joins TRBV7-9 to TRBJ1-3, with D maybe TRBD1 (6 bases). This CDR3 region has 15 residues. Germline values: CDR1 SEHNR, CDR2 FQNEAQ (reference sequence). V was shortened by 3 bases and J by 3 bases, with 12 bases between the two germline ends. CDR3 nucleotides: TGTGCCAGCAGCTTCAAAAGGGGGTTTGGAAACACCATATATTTT. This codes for CASSFKRGFGNTIYF.

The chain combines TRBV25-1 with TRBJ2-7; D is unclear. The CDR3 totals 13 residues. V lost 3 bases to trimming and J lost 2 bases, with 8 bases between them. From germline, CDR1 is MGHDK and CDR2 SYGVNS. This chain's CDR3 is CASSDVGAYEQYF. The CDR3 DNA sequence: TGTGCCAGCAGTGACGTCGGAGCCTACGAGCAGTACTTC.

The CDR3 loop reads CASSSSSYEQYF. The CDR3 coding sequence is TGTGCCAGCAGTTCTTCCTCCTACGAGCAGTACTTC. V gene TRBV6-6 combines with J gene TRBJ2-7; D gene ambiguous. Germline lookup yields CDR1 MNHNY and CDR2 SVGAGI (reference sequence). The CDR3 is 12 amino acids. The ends were cut back, 4 bases at V and 0 bases at J, with 4 bases in the middle.

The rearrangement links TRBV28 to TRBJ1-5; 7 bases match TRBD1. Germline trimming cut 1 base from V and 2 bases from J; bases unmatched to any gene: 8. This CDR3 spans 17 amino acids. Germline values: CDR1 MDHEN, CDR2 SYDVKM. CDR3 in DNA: TGTGCCAGCAGTTTATTGACAGGGTTGTTTGGCAATCAGCCCCAGCATTTT. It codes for CASSLLTGLFGNQPQHF.

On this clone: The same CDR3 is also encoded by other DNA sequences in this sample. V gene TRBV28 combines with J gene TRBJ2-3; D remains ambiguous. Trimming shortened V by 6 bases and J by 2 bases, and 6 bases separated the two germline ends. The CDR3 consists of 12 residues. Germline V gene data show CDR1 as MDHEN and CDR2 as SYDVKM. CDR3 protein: CASSPSTDTQYF. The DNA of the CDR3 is TGTGCCAGCAGCCCCTCCACAGATACGCAGTATTTT. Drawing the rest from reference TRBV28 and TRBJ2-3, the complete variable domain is DVKVTQSSRYLVKRTGEKVFLECVQDMDHENMFWYRQDPGLGLRLIYFSYDVKMKEKGDIPEGYSVSREKKERFSLILESASTNQTSMYLCASSPSTDTQYFGPGTRLTVL.

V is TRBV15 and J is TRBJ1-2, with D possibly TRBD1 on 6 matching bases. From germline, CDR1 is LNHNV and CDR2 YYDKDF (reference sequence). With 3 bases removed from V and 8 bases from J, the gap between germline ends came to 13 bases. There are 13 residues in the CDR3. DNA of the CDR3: TGTGCCACCAGCAGGGCGGCAGGGGAGGGCTACACCTTC. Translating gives CATSRAAGEGYTF.

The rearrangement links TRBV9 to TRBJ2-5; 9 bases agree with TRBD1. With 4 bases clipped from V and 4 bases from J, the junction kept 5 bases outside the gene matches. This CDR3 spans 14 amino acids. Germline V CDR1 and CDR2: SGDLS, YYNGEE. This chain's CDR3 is CASSMGDRAETQYF. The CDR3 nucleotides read TGTGCCAGCAGCATGGGGGACAGGGCAGAGACCCAGTACTTC.

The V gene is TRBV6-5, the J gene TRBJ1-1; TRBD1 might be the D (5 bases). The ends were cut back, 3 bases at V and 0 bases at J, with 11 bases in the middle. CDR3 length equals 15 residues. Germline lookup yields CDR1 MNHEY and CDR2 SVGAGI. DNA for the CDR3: TGTGCCAGCAGTTATGCTGACAGCTTGAACACTGAAGCTTTCTTT. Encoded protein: CASSYADSLNTEAFF.

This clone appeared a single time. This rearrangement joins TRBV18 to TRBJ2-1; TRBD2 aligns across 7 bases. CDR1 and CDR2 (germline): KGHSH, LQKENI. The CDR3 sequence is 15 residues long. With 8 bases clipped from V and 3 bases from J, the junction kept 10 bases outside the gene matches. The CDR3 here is CASGGGAGDYNEQFF. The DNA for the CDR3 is TGTGCCAGCGGGGGTGGTGCGGGGGACTACAATGAGCAGTTCTTC.

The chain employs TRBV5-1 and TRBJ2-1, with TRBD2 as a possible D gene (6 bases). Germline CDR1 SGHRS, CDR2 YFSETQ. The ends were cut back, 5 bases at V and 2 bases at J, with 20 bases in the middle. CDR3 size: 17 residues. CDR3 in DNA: TGCGCCAGCAGGGATGGGGTCGGCGGGGCCCCCTACAATGAGCAGTTCTTC. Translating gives CASRDGVGGAPYNEQFF.